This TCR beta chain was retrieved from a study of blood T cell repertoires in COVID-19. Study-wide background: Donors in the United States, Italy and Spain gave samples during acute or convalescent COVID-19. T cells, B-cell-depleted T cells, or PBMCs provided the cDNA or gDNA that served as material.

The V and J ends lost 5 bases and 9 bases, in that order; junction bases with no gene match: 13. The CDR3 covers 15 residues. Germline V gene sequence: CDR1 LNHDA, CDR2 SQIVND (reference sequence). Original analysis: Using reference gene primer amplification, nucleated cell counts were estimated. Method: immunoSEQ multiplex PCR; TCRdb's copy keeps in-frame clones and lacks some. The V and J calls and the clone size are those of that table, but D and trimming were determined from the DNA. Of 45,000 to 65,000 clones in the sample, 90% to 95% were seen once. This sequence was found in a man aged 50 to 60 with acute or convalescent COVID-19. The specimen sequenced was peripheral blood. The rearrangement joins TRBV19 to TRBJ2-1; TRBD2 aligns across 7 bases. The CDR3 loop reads CASSSGLGAPVEQFF. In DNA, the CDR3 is TGTGCCAGTAGTTCCGGACTAGGAGCCCCTGTTGAGCAGTTCTTC.